Below, one T cell receptor (beta chain) is given with its context. Its antigen is still unknown. This specimen comes from a study of T cell clones after liver transplantation. Study-level background: Three of the eight recipients were HCV-positive; the rest had non-autoimmune, non-viral transplant indications. Study-level results: Post-transplant time points were not standardized, so conclusions are preliminary.

Profiled with immunoSEQ multiplex PCR; TCRdb holds only in-frame clones, not every one. There are roughly 74,000 clones in the sample; under 90% occur only once, and 0.45% to 0.65% lies in the top ten. There are 16 residues in the CDR3. V lost 1 base and J lost 6; bases outside the gene matches: 5. In germline, CDR1 is MGHRA, CDR2 YSYEKL. The input for sequencing was CD4+ T cells from blood, taken before liver transplant. This chain links TRBV4-1 with TRBJ2-3, with TRBD2 matching over 12 bases. This clonotype originated in a human donor who received a liver transplant. The CDR3 sequence: CASSQVRLAGEDTQYF. CDR3 bases: TGCGCCAGCAGCCAAGTCCGACTAGCGGGAGAGGATACGCAGTATTTT.